A single sample is the source of the 20 T cell receptor beta chains below, sequenced in a study of CD8 T cells in ankylosing spondylitis. One entry per CDR3 protein results from TCRdb running MiXCR on the 5' RACE reads. Of about 250,000 distinct CDR3 sequences in the sample, approximately 10% were seen once. Sequenced: blood, either unsorted or a sorted T cell fraction (not recorded which). The source is a male donor with ankylosing spondylitis or in good health (not recorded which).

This clonotype was observed at least ten times. The V call is TRBV27, the J call TRBJ1-6; D remains unclear. The V end was cut by 5 bases, the J end by 6 bases, with 23 bases between. The CDR3 totals 18 residues. The germline V gene has CDR1 MNHEY and CDR2 SMNVEV (reference sequence). CDR3 coding DNA: TGTGCCAGCAGTCCATCGGAAGGAGTTCAACCCCTTAATTCACCCCTCCACTTT. Protein product: CASSPSEGVQPLNSPLHF.

This chain links TRBV11-2 with TRBJ2-1; 7 positions match TRBD2. The CDR3 is made up of 18 amino acids. CDR1 and CDR2 from the germline V gene are SGHAT and FQNNGV. V was clipped by 0 bases and J by 2 bases; unmatched bases: 10. CDR3 nucleotide sequence: TGTGCCAGCAGCTTAGATCCTGGGACTACTGGGGCCTACAATGAGCAGTTCTTC. It codes for CASSLDPGTTGAYNEQFF. Filled out from reference TRBV11-2 and TRBJ2-1, the complete variable domain reads EAGVAQSPRYKIIEKRQSVAFWCNPISGHATLYWYQQILGQGPKLLIQFQNNGVVDDSQLPKDRFSAERLKGVDSTLKIQPAKLEDSAVYLCASSLDPGTTGAYNEQFFGPGTRLTVL.

The sample holds many counts of this clonotype. The chain joins TRBV30 to TRBJ1-4, with D unclear. V lost 2 bases and J 3 bases, leaving 10 bases between the germline ends. Germline CDR1 is GTSNPN and CDR2 is SVGIG (reference sequence). This CDR3 spans 14 amino acids. The chain's CDR3 is CAWSRMTSNEKLFF. CDR3 coding DNA: TGTGCCTGGAGTCGGATGACTTCTAATGAAAAACTGTTTTTT. Using reference TRBV30 and TRBJ1-4 for the parts outside the CDR3, the full variable domain is SQTIHQWPATLVQPVGSPLSLECTVEGTSNPNLYWYRQAAGRGLQLLFYSVGIGQISSEVPQNLSASRPQDRQFILSSKKLLLSDSGFYLCAWSRMTSNEKLFFGSGTQLSVL.

The chain couples TRBV9 to TRBJ2-2; no firm D call. The germline V and J ends were trimmed by 0 bases and 4 bases, with 1 base remaining between them. Germline CDR1 is SGDLS and CDR2 is YYNGEE. This CDR3 has 12 residues. The CDR3 nucleotides are TGTGCCAGCAGCGTAGCCACCGGGGAGCTGTTTTTT. Translating gives CASSVATGELFF.

The sample holds a few counts of this clonotype. The rearrangement uses TRBV7-2 and TRBJ2-7, with D unresolved. CDR1 SGHTA and CDR2 FQGNSA come from the germline V gene. This CDR3 contains 15 residues. V was pared by 3 bases and J by 0 bases, with 12 bases between. The DNA for the CDR3 is TGTGCCAGCAGCTTCTGGCAGGCAAGCTCCTACGAGCAGTACTTC. Encoded protein: CASSFWQASSYEQYF.

This clonotype was counted at least ten times. The chain is built from TRBV25-1 and TRBJ1-1; 9 bases align to TRBD1. The J segment lost 5 bases and the V segment lost 4 bases, leaving 2 bases of the junction unmatched. Per germline, CDR1 MGHDK and CDR2 SYGVNS. The CDR3 extends over 13 amino acids. Here the CDR3 DNA reads TGTGCCAGCAGTGGACAGGGGGTAACTGAAGCTTTCTTT. The encoded protein is CASSGQGVTEAFF.

This clonotype was detected only a few times. The chain links TRBV27 to TRBJ2-3; 12 bases agree with TRBD1. From germline, CDR1 is MNHEY and CDR2 SMNVEV (reference sequence). The CDR3 loop spans 14 amino acids. The junction had 5 bases not matched to a gene; V was cut back by 7 bases and J by 6 bases. CDR3 in amino acids: CASKGTGGIDTQYF. CDR3 coding DNA: TGTGCCAGCAAGGGGACAGGGGGCATCGATACGCAGTATTTT.

This clonotype was picked up many times. The chain employs TRBV7-9 and TRBJ2-2, with a weak D call TRBD1 (6 bases). Germline CDR1 is SEHNR and CDR2 is FQNEAQ (reference sequence). V lost 5 bases and J lost 4, with 14 bases in between. The CDR3 sequence is 15 residues long. The DNA for the CDR3 is TGTGCCAGCAGCCACCGGGACAATGGCACCGGGGAGCTGTTTTTT. Translating gives CASSHRDNGTGELFF.

This clonotype has ten or more counts. The V and J genes are TRBV6-2 or TRBV6-3 and TRBJ1-1; no reliable D call. Germline V lookup: CDR1 MNHEY, CDR2 SVGEGT. V lost 1 base and J lost 1, with 7 bases in between. The CDR3 is made up of 14 amino acids. The CDR3 loop reads CASSYYGGNTEAFF. The CDR3 coding sequence is TGTGCCAGCAGTTACTATGGCGGGAACACTGAAGCTTTCTTT.

In DNA form, the CDR3 reads TGTGCCAGCAGACCTAAACGGACAGGGCTTGGCGAAAAACTGTTTTTT. It yields the protein CASRPKRTGLGEKLFF. The gene calls are TRBV6-1 and TRBJ1-4; TRBD1 agrees at 8 bases. V trimming: 6 bases; J trimming: 8 bases; junction bases outside the gene matches: 14. The CDR3 consists of 16 residues. Germline V gene sequence: CDR1 MNHNS, CDR2 SASEGT.

This clonotype was picked up a small number of times. The rearrangement joins TRBV30 to TRBJ1-5, with D uncertain. Trimming cost V 1 base and J 2 bases, with 12 bases left between them. Germline CDR1 and CDR2: GTSNPN and SVGIG (reference sequence). This CDR3 comprises 15 residues. The CDR3 coding sequence is TGTGCCTGGAGTGCCCCAGCGGGCGGCAATCAGCCCCAGCATTTT. It translates to CAWSAPAGGNQPQHF.

This clonotype was found many times. The CDR3 sequence: CASSLSGNSPLHF. DNA for the CDR3: TGTGCCAGCAGCCTCAGCGGGAATTCACCCCTCCACTTT. V is TRBV5-5 and J is TRBJ1-6; D is undetermined. The V end lost 4 bases, the J end lost 7 bases, and 9 bases lay between the germline ends. The CDR3 consists of 13 residues. Germline lookup yields CDR1 SGHKS and CDR2 YYEKEE (reference sequence). The variable domain in full, with the rest retrieved from reference TRBV5-5 and TRBJ1-6, is DAGVTQSPTHLIKTRGQQVTLRCSPISGHKSVSWYQQVLGQGPQFIFQYYEKEERGRGNFPDRFSARQFPNYSSELNVNALLLGDSALYLCASSLSGNSPLHFGNGTRLTVT.

This clonotype was found many times. V gene TRBV20-1 combines with J gene TRBJ2-7; D might be TRBD1 (5 bases). The CDR3 length is 13 residues. Trimming removed 1 base from V and 5 bases from J, with 12 bases in between. Germline V gene lookup returns CDR1 DFQATT and CDR2 SNEGSKA (reference sequence). CDR3 in DNA: TGCAGTGCTAGAGCAGGGTCTCAGGACGAGCAGTACTTC. Its translation is CSARAGSQDEQYF.

This clonotype has a count of ten or more. The V gene is TRBV20-1, the J gene TRBJ2-1; a weak D match, TRBD2 (6 bases). Trimming pared 6 bases from V and 4 bases from J, leaving 13 bases between. Germline V gene data show CDR1 as DFQATT and CDR2 as SNEGSKA (reference sequence). CDR3 size: 13 residues. This chain's CDR3 is CSAGGALYNEQFF. The CDR3 nucleotides are TGCAGTGCCGGGGGAGCCCTTTACAATGAGCAGTTCTTC.

The rearrangement links TRBV20-1 to TRBJ2-7; 11 nucleotides line up with TRBD1. This CDR3 comprises 14 residues. V lost 6 bases to trimming and J lost 2 bases; unmatched junction nucleotides: 6. CDR1 and CDR2 (germline): DFQATT, SNEGSKA (reference sequence). In nucleotides, the CDR3 is TGCAGTGCAGTCGGGACAGGGGGAACCTACGAGCAGTACTTC. Its protein product is CSAVGTGGTYEQYF.

This clonotype was observed at least ten times. The V call is TRBV11-2, the J call TRBJ2-2; TRBD1 matches at 7 bases. This CDR3 comprises 16 residues. V trimming: 1 base; J trimming: 3 bases; junction bases outside the gene matches: 5. In germline, CDR1 is SGHAT, CDR2 FQNNGV. The CDR3 region has the DNA TGTGCCAGCAGCTTAGTTTTTCAGGGGGACACCGGGGAGCTGTTTTTT. Translated: CASSLVFQGDTGELFF.

The table lists this clonotype with a few counts. This sequence joins TRBV20-1 and TRBJ2-3, with 7 bases lining up with TRBD1. V dropped 5 bases and J dropped 8; count of bases not matched to a gene: 4. This CDR3 is 11 amino acids long. Germline values: CDR1 DFQATT, CDR2 SNEGSKA (reference sequence). In DNA form, the CDR3 reads TGCAGTGCTGACGCAGGGGGTACGCAGTATTTT. This sequence encodes CSADAGGTQYF.

This clonotype has at least ten counts. The V and J genes are TRBV20-1 and TRBJ2-5; a possible D gene is TRBD1 (5 bases). Germline V gene lookup returns CDR1 DFQATT and CDR2 SNEGSKA (reference sequence). The germline V and J ends were trimmed by 0 bases and 1 base, with 18 bases remaining between them. This CDR3 has 17 residues. This CDR3 is CSARDEVWQGLQETQYF. CDR3 bases: TGCAGTGCTAGAGATGAGGTGTGGCAGGGCCTCCAAGAGACCCAGTACTTC.

This clonotype was recorded many times. The chain is built from TRBV7-2 and TRBJ1-2; D remains unclear. The germline V and J ends were trimmed by 3 bases and 1 base, with 12 bases remaining between them. Per germline, CDR1 SGHTA and CDR2 FQGNSA. There are 15 residues in the CDR3. CDR3 sequence: CASSFNVAVNYGYTF. CDR3 sequence (DNA): TGTGCCAGCAGCTTTAATGTCGCGGTTAACTATGGCTACACCTTC.

The chain carries TRBV2 and TRBJ1-4, with a tentative D call TRBD1 (6 bases). The CDR3 contains 15 residues. The V gene lost 6 bases and the J gene lost 3 bases, with 14 bases spanning the gap. The V gene's germline CDR1 is SNHLY and CDR2 FYNNEI. CDR3 region: CASSRWTAANEKLFF. As DNA, the CDR3 is TGTGCCAGCAGCCGCTGGACAGCAGCTAATGAAAAACTGTTTTTT.